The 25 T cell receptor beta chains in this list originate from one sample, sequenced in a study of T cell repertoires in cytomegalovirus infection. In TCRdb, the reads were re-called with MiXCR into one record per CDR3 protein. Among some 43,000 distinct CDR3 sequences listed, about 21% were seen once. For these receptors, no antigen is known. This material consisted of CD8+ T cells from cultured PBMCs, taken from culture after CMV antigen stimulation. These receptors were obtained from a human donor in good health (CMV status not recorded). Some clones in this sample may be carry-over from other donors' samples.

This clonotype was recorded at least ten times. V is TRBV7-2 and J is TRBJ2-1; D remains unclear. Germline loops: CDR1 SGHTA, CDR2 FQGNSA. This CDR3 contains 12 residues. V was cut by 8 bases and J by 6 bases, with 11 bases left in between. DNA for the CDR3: TGTGCCAGCGTCACCATGGGCAATGAGCAGTTCTTC. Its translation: CASVTMGNEQFF.

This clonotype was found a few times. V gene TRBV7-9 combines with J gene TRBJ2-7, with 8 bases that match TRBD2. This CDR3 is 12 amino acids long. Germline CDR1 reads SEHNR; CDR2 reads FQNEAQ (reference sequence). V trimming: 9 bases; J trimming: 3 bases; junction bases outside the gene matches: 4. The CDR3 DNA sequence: TGTGCCAGTGCTAGCGGGTACTACGAGCAGTACTTC. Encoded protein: CASASGYYEQYF. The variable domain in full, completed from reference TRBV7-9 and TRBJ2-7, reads DTGVSQNPRHKITKRGQNVTFRCDPISEHNRLYWYRQTLGQGPEFLTYFQNEAQLEKSRLLSDRFSAERPKGSFSTLEIQRTEQGDSAMYLCASASGYYEQYFGPGTRLTVT.

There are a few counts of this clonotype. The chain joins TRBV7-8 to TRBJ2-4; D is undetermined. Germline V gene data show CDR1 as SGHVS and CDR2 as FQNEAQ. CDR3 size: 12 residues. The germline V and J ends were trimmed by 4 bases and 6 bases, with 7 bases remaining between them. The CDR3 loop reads CASSSNSNIQYF. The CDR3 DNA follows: TGTGCCAGCAGCTCTAATTCAAACATTCAGTACTTC. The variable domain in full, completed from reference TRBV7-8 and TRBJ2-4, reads GAGVSQSPRYKVAKRGQDVALRCDPISGHVSLFWYQQALGQGPEFLTYFQNEAQLDKSGLPSDRFFAERPEGSVSTLKIQRTQQEDSAVYLCASSSNSNIQYFGAGTRLSVL.

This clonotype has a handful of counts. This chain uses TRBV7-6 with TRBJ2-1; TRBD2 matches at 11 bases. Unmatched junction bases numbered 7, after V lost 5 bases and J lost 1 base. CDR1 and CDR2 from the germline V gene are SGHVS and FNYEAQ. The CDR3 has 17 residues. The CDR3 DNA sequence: TGTGCCAGCAGCCATACTAGCGGGAGTATTTCCTACAATGAGCAGTTCTTC. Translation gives CASSHTSGSISYNEQFF.

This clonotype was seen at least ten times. In DNA, the CDR3 is TGTGCCAGCAGTGGGATGGGACTGGAGGAGACCCAGTACTTC. It translates to CASSGMGLEETQYF. The chain couples TRBV28 to TRBJ2-5; possibly TRBD2 for D (6 bases). V lost 5 bases and J lost 5, with 15 bases in between. Germline V lookup: CDR1 MDHEN, CDR2 SYDVKM. This CDR3 contains 14 residues.

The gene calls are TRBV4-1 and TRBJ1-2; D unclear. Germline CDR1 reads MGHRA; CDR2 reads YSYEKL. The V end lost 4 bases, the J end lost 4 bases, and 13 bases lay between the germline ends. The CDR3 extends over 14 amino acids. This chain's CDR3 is CASSPSHSRYGYTF. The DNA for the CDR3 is TGCGCCAGCAGCCCCTCCCACAGCCGCTATGGCTACACCTTC.

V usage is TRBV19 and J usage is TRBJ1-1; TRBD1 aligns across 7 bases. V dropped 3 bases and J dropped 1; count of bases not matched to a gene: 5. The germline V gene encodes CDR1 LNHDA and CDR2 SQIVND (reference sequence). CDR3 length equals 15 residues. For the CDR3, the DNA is TGTGCCAGTAGTATGACAGGGATCGGGAACACTGAAGCTTTCTTT. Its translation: CASSMTGIGNTEAFF.

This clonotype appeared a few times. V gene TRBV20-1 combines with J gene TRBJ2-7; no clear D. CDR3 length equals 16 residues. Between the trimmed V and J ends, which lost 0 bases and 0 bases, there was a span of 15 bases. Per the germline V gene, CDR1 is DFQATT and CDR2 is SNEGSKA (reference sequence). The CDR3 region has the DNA TGCAGTGCTAGAGATTTTCGGTCGTCTACCTCCTACGAGCAGTACTTC. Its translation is CSARDFRSSTSYEQYF.

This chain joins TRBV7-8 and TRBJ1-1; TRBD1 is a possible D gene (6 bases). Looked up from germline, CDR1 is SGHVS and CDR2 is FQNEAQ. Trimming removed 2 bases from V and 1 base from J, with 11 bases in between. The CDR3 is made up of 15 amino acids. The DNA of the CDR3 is TGTGCCAGCAGCTTAATTAGGGGACAGAACACTGAAGCTTTCTTT. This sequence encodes CASSLIRGQNTEAFF.

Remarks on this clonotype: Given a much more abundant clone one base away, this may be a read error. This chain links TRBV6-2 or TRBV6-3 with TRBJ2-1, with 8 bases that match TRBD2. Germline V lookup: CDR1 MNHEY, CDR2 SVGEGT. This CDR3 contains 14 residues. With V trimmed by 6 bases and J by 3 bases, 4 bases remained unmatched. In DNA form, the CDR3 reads TGTGCCAGCAGCGGGACTAGGTACTACAATGAGCAGTTCTTC. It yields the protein CASSGTRYYNEQFF.

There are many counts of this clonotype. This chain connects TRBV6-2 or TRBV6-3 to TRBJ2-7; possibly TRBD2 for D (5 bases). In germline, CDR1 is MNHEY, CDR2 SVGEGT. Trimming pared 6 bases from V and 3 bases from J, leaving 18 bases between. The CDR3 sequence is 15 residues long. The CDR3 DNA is TGTGCCAGCAGCCAGCTATCCCGACGGGACTACGAGCAGTACTTC. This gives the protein CASSQLSRRDYEQYF.

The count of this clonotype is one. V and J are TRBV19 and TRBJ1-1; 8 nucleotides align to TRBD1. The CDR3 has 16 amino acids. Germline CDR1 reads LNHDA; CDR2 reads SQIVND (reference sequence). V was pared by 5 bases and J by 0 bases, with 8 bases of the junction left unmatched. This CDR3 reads CASSPPETGVNTEAFF. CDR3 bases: TGTGCCAGTAGTCCTCCCGAGACAGGGGTGAACACTGAAGCTTTCTTT.

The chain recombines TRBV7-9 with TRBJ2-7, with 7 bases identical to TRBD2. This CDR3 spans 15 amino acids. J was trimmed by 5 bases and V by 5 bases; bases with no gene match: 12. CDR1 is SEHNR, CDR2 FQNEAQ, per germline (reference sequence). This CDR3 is CASSPEGGSSDEQYF. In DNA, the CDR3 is TGTGCCAGCAGCCCCGAAGGCGGGAGTAGCGACGAGCAGTACTTC.

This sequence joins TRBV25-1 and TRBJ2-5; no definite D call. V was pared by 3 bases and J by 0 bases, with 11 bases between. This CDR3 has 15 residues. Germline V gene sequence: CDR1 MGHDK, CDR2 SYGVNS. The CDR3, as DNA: TGTGCCAGCAGTGACAATTACCGGGACCAAGAGACCCAGTACTTC. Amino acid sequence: CASSDNYRDQETQYF.

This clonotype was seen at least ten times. DNA for the CDR3: TGTGCCAGCAGCTACCGACTAGACGGTGAGCAGTTCTTC. It is translated as CASSYRLDGEQFF. The chain carries TRBV7-6 and TRBJ2-1; D possibly corresponds to TRBD2 (6 bases). The CDR3 is 13 residues long. Germline V lookup: CDR1 SGHVS, CDR2 FNYEAQ. The V end was cut by 4 bases, the J end by 9 bases, with 13 bases between.

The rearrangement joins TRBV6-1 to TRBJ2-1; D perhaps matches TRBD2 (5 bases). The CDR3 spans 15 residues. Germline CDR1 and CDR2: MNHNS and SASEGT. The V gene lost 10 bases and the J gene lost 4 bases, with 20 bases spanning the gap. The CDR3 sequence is CATAGHPTMYNEQFF. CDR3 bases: TGTGCCACGGCTGGTCACCCGACTATGTACAATGAGCAGTTCTTC.

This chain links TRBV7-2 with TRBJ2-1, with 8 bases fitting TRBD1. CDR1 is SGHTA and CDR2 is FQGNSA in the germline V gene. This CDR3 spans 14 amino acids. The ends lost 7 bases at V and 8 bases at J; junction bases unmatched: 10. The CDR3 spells CASKRGQGGHEQFF. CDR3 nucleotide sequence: TGTGCCAGCAAGCGAGGACAGGGAGGACATGAGCAGTTCTTC.

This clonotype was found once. The CDR3 reads CASSFGLAGVNEQFF. The DNA of the CDR3 is TGTGCCAGCAGCTTTGGACTAGCGGGAGTCAATGAGCAGTTCTTC. The V gene is TRBV7-9, the J gene TRBJ2-1, with 13 bases fitting TRBD2. The germline CDR1 and CDR2 sequences are SEHNR and FQNEAQ (reference sequence). J was trimmed by 6 bases and V by 3 bases; bases with no gene match: 2. The length of the CDR3 is 15 residues.

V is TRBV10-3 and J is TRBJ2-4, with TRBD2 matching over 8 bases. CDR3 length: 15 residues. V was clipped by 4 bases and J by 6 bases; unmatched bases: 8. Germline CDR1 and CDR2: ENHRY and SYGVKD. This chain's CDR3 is CAISARGSGGNIQYF. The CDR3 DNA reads TGTGCCATCAGTGCCCGGGGGAGCGGGGGAAACATTCAGTACTTC.

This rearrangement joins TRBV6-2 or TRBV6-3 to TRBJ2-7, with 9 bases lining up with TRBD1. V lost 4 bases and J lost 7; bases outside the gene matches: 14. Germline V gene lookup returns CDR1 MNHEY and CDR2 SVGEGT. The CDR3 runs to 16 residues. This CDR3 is CASSWDMGQGTFEQYF. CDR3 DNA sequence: TGTGCCAGCAGTTGGGATATGGGACAGGGAACCTTTGAGCAGTACTTC.

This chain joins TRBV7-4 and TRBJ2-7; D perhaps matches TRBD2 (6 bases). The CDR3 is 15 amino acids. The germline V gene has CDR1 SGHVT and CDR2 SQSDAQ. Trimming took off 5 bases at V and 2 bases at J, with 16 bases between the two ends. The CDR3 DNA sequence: TGTGCCAGCAGCCCGCGGGATCGCTGGCCCTACGAGCAGTACTTC. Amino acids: CASSPRDRWPYEQYF.

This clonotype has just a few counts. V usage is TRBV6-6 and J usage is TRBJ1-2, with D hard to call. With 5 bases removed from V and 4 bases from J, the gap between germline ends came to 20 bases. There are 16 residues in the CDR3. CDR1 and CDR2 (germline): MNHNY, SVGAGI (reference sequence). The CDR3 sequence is CASSVAPGRQGYGYTF. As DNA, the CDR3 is TGTGCCAGCAGTGTTGCCCCCGGCAGGCAAGGCTATGGCTACACCTTC.

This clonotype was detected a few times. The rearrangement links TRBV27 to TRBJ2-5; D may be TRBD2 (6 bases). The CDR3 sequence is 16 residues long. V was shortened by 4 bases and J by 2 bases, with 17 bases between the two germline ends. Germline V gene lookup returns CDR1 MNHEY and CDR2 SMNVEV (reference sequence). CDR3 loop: CASSSRWFGTQETQYF. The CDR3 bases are TGTGCCAGCAGTTCCCGGTGGTTTGGGACTCAAGAGACCCAGTACTTC.

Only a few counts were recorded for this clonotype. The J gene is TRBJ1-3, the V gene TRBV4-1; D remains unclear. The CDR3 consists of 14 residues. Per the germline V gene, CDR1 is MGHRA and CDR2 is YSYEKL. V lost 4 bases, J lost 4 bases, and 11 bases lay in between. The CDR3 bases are TGCGCCAGCAGCCCCAAGGGTGGGGGAAACACCATATATTTT. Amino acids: CASSPKGGGNTIYF.

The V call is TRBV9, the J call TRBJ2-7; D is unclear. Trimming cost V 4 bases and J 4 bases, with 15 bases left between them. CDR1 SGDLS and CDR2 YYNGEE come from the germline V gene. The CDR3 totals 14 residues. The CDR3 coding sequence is TGTGCCAGCAGCCCGCGGACGAGTCGGTACGAGCAGTACTTC. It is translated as CASSPRTSRYEQYF.